Shown below are 17 T cell receptor beta chains from a single sample sequenced in a study of T cell changes during pregnancy in multiple sclerosis. Sequenced by immunoSEQ multiplex PCR; TCRdb stores in-frame clones only, minus some. The sample lists under 65,000 clones; 93% were seen once. The specimen was CD8+ T cells from peripheral blood mononuclear cells, collected in the third trimester of pregnancy. The source is a female donor with multiple sclerosis, enrolled in a pregnancy study.

The rearrangement uses TRBV5-5 and TRBJ2-5, with 7 bases identical to TRBD2. Germline CDR1 reads SGHKS; CDR2 reads YYEKEE (reference sequence). The CDR3 loop spans 13 amino acids. Trimming cost V 4 bases and J 7 bases; bases outside gene matches: 7. CDR3 sequence (DNA): TGTGCCAGCAGCCGGGACTACTCAACGACCCAGTACTTC. Translating gives CASSRDYSTTQYF.

This sequence joins TRBV5-6 and TRBJ1-1; no firm D call. V lost 0 bases and J 0 bases, leaving 12 bases between the germline ends. CDR3 length equals 16 residues. Germline CDR1 is SGHDT and CDR2 is YYEEEE. The CDR3 region is CASSLALGAMNTEAFF. The CDR3 coding sequence is TGTGCCAGCAGCTTGGCCCTAGGCGCAATGAACACTGAAGCTTTCTTT.

The rearrangement links TRBV19 to TRBJ1-5; 7 nucleotides line up with TRBD1. This CDR3 is 15 amino acids long. Germline lookup yields CDR1 LNHDA and CDR2 SQIVND (reference sequence). V was pared by 2 bases and J by 4 bases, with 5 bases of the junction left unmatched. CDR3 sequence: CASSIWDSNNQPQHF. CDR3 nucleotide sequence: TGTGCCAGTAGTATATGGGACAGTAATAATCAGCCCCAGCATTTT.

The V gene is TRBV9, the J gene TRBJ1-2; 10 nucleotides align to TRBD1. This CDR3 spans 16 amino acids. CDR1 and CDR2 from the germline V gene are SGDLS and YYNGEE. Losses at the gene ends were 4 bases for V and 3 bases for J; bases not matched to a gene: 9. The CDR3 DNA sequence: TGTGCCAGCAGCCTAAACCGGGACAGGGGAGACTATGGCTACACCTTC. Translated, it gives CASSLNRDRGDYGYTF.

This clone was recorded only once. The V call is TRBV5-1, the J call TRBJ2-3, with 15 nucleotides matching TRBD2. Germline CDR1 reads SGHRS; CDR2 reads YFSETQ. The CDR3 totals 17 residues. Losses at the gene ends were 5 bases for V and 3 bases for J; bases not matched to a gene: 7. The CDR3: CASRYGLAGGPTDTQYF. In DNA form, the CDR3 reads TGCGCCAGCAGATACGGACTAGCGGGAGGGCCGACAGATACGCAGTATTTT.

The chain combines TRBV19 with TRBJ2-2, with D unresolved. This CDR3 region has 14 residues. Between the trimmed V and J ends, which lost 5 bases and 6 bases, there was a span of 13 bases. Germline-derived CDR1 and CDR2 are LNHDA and SQIVND (reference sequence). CDR3: CASSDPELPGELFF. CDR3 sequence (DNA): TGTGCCAGTAGTGACCCGGAGTTGCCCGGGGAGCTGTTTTTT.

The V and J genes are TRBV27 and TRBJ1-2; perhaps TRBD1 as D (6 bases). Germline V gene sequence: CDR1 MNHEY, CDR2 SMNVEV (reference sequence). This CDR3 has 16 amino acids. V was shortened by 2 bases and J by 5 bases, with 18 bases between the two germline ends. CDR3 nucleotides: TGTGCCAGCAGTTTAGGGGGGGCCTCGTACGGTTATGGCTACACCTTC. The encoded protein is CASSLGGASYGYGYTF.

The V gene is TRBV6-1, the J gene TRBJ1-1, with D uncertain. V was trimmed by 9 bases and J by 7 bases, leaving 12 bases between them. CDR3 size: 11 residues. CDR1 and CDR2 from the germline V gene are MNHNS and SASEGT. The CDR3 region is CASDGVGEAFF. CDR3 DNA sequence: TGTGCCAGTGACGGGGTGGGTGAAGCTTTCTTT.

V and J are TRBV25-1 and TRBJ2-1, with unresolved D. Germline CDR1 reads MGHDK; CDR2 reads SYGVNS. The CDR3 length is 13 residues. The V and J ends lost 3 bases and 2 bases respectively, with 5 bases between them. CDR3 sequence (DNA): TGTGCCAGCAGTGAGTCAGCCTACAATGAGCAGTTCTTC. It is translated as CASSESAYNEQFF.

This clone was recorded once. The gene calls are TRBV4-1 and TRBJ2-1, with TRBD2 identical over 14 bases. The CDR3 is 14 residues long. Germline lookup yields CDR1 MGHRA and CDR2 YSYEKL. The V gene end was trimmed by 5 bases and the J gene end by 15 bases; junction bases not matched to a gene: 9. In DNA form, the CDR3 reads TGCGCCAGCAGCGAACTGGGACTAGCGGGAGCTTTGTTCTTC. Amino acids: CASSELGLAGALFF.

The gene calls are TRBV7-9 and TRBJ1-2; D call uncertain. V lost 7 bases to trimming and J lost 4 bases, with 13 bases between them. CDR3 length: 13 amino acids. CDR1 and CDR2 (germline): SEHNR, FQNEAQ (reference sequence). The CDR3 nucleotides read TGTGCCAGCACCCTCAATGGGCCCTATGGCTACACCTTC. Its protein is CASTLNGPYGYTF.

The J gene is TRBJ1-4, the V gene TRBV21-1. TRBV21-1 represents a pseudogene. This CDR3 comprises 15 residues. For the CDR3, the DNA is TGTGCCAGCAGCAGCGGGAAGGGACGGATGAGAAAACTGTTTTTT. This sequence encodes CASSSGKGRMRKLFF.

The V gene is TRBV27, the J gene TRBJ1-1, with a tentative D call TRBD1 (5 bases). V shed 10 bases and J shed 0 bases, with 15 bases lying between them. There are 14 residues in the CDR3. Germline-derived CDR1 and CDR2 are MNHEY and SMNVEV (reference sequence). The CDR3 sequence: CATRRGNMNTEAFF. CDR3 in DNA: TGTGCCACTCGGAGGGGCAACATGAACACTGAAGCTTTCTTT.

The chain links TRBV7-2 to TRBJ2-7, with TRBD2 identical over 9 bases. The V gene's germline CDR1 is SGHTA and CDR2 FQGNSA. This CDR3 is 15 amino acids long. V lost 3 bases and J lost 3; bases outside the gene matches: 6. Here the CDR3 DNA reads TGTGCCAGCAGCTTCTCGCGGGAGGGTTTCTACGAGCAGTACTTC. This gives the protein CASSFSREGFYEQYF.

To note about this clone: Germline is not matched at one junction end, which may reflect a read error. This chain joins TRBV2 and TRBJ1-5; 11 nucleotides align to TRBD1. The CDR3 sequence is 15 residues long. CDR1 and CDR2 from the germline V gene are SNHLY and FYNNEI. DNA of the CDR3: TGTGCCAGCAGTTGGACAGGGGGCCGCAATCGGCCCCAGCATTTT. Translation: CASSWTGGRNRPQHF.

The V call is TRBV7-8, the J call TRBJ2-1, with 7 bases identical to TRBD2. Germline V gives CDR1 SGHVS, CDR2 FQNEAQ. Losses at the gene ends were 4 bases for V and 6 bases for J; bases not matched to a gene: 9. The CDR3 consists of 15 residues. This chain's CDR3 is CASSSMGEGSNEQFF. CDR3 DNA: TGTGCCAGCAGCTCGATGGGGGAGGGAAGCAATGAGCAGTTCTTC.

The V gene is TRBV6-1, the J gene TRBJ2-7, with 9 bases aligning to TRBD1. The J segment lost 4 bases and the V segment lost 4 bases, leaving 14 bases of the junction unmatched. Per germline, CDR1 MNHNS and CDR2 SASEGT. The CDR3 totals 17 residues. This chain's CDR3 is CASSARTPGQGRYEQYF. The CDR3, as DNA: TGTGCCAGCAGTGCCCGAACCCCGGGACAGGGTCGGTACGAGCAGTACTTC.